This TCR beta chain emerged from a study of T cells after yellow fever vaccination. Study findings and constraints: Reappearing after the booster were most of the clones from primary vaccination (96% CD4, roughly 86% CD8).

Each CDR3 protein gets one entry after TCRdb re-called the 5' RACE reads with MiXCR. The data contain about 16,000 distinct CDR3 sequences, under 5% of them singletons. The V gene end was trimmed by 7 bases and the J gene end by 0 bases; junction bases not matched to a gene: 2. The germline CDR1 and CDR2 sequences are WSHSY and SAAADI. CDR3 length: 13 amino acids. This TCR derives from a man aged 25 to 45 who received the YFV17D yellow fever vaccine. This rearrangement joins TRBV10-2 to TRBJ2-5, with 7 positions matching TRBD2. Sequencing was performed on PBMCs, either bulk or a sorted T-cell subset (CD4+, CD8+, memory, or dextramer-sorted; not recorded which), taken 15 days after the yellow fever booster vaccination. The CDR3 region has the DNA TGCGCCAGCACTAGCGGTTACCAAGAGACCCAGTACTTC. This encodes CASTSGYQETQYF.